This T cell receptor beta chain originates from a study of CD8 T cells in ankylosing spondylitis. Findings and caveats of the study: For ankylosing spondylitis blood, a TCR beta motif of roughly 8 highly homologous variants appeared characteristic.

This clonotype has a count of ten or more. The antigen is not known. Trimming removed 0 bases at V and 4 bases at J, with 7 bases between. This CDR3 is built from 13 residues. Germline V gene data show CDR1 as SGHRS and CDR2 as YFSETQ. Using quantitative 5'-RACE with molecular barcodes, the authors made TCR beta libraries. TCRdb fed the 5' RACE reads into MiXCR, producing one record per CDR3 protein. The sample contains roughly 440,000 distinct CDR3 sequences, approximately 17% of which appear only once. This TCR was sampled from a male donor with ankylosing spondylitis. V is TRBV5-1 and J is TRBJ2-5, with D possibly matching TRBD2 (5 bases). Source material: blood, either unsorted or a sorted T cell fraction (not recorded which). CDR3 DNA: TGCGCCAGCAGCTTGGGTGGAGGAGAGACCCAGTACTTC. Its protein product is CASSLGGGETQYF. Full variable domain (outside the CDR3, taken from reference TRBV5-1 and TRBJ2-5): KAGVTQTPRYLIKTRGQQVTLSCSPISGHRSVSWYQQTPGQGLQFLFEYFSETQRNKGNFPGRFSGRQFSNSRSEMNVSTLELGDSALYLCASSLGGGETQYFGPGTRLLVL.